This T cell receptor beta chain was observed in a study of PD-L1 blockade in urothelial cancer. Overall study: Analyzed time points were 3 weeks (second dose) and 6 weeks after therapy began. T cell content in blood samples showed a median of about 150,000.

This clone was seen just once. Libraries were prepared by immunoSEQ multiplex PCR; TCRdb keeps only in-frame clonotypes and omits some of them. Of 11,000 to 15,000 clones listed, approximately 90% were seen once; the top ten hold roughly 15%. This CDR3 has 13 residues. V shed 6 bases and J shed 2 bases, with 8 bases lying between them. Germline-derived CDR1 and CDR2 are LNHDA and SQIVND (reference sequence). The sample here was PBMCs, taken around atezolizumab (anti-PD-L1) treatment. The chain links TRBV19 to TRBJ1-5; D call uncertain. This sequence was found in a man between 65 and 85 years old with urothelial cancer. CDR3 coding DNA: TGTGCCAGTAGACGAACAGGCAATCAGCCCCAGCATTTT. This codes for CASRRTGNQPQHF.